The 3 T cell receptor beta chains below all came from one sample that was sequenced in a study of shared clonotypes between healthy human individuals. Some clones are missing from TCRdb's copy, which holds only in-frame ones; the method was immunoSEQ multiplex PCR. Found here are more than 400,000 clones, almost 97% of them singletons; the top ten hold approximately 0.06%. Specimen: naive CD4+ T cells sorted from blood. Specified subset: CD45RA+ positively selected. Receptors were obtained from a woman younger than 45 in good health.

V usage is TRBV29-1 and J usage is TRBJ2-1, with 14 nucleotides matching TRBD2. Trimming cost V 8 bases and J 1 base; bases outside gene matches: 13. CDR1 is SQVTM, CDR2 ANQGSEA, per germline. The CDR3 extends over 18 amino acids. CDR3 coding DNA: TGCAGCACCCGAGGACTAGCGGGAGGACCGTCGTCCTACAATGAGCAGTTCTTC. This sequence encodes CSTRGLAGGPSSYNEQFF.

This clone appeared a single time. The V call is TRBV13, the J call TRBJ2-5; D possibly corresponds to TRBD1 (6 bases). The J call may not be correct, given that the DNA end is closer to TRBJ2-7. This CDR3 has 15 residues. CDR1 is PRHDT and CDR2 is FYEKMQ in the germline V gene (reference sequence). For the CDR3, the DNA is TGTGCCAGCAGCCGAGCGACAGGACTTACCTACGAGCAGTACTTC. Translating gives CASSRATGLTYEQYF.

This clone appeared a single time. The rearrangement links TRBV6-4 to TRBJ1-1; D is undetermined. Germline CDR1 MRHNA, CDR2 SNTAGT. The CDR3 covers 15 residues. V shed 6 bases and J shed 1 base, with 15 bases lying between them. The DNA for the CDR3 is TGTGCCAGCAGCTCCACGCCTGCTGGGAACACTGAAGCTTTCTTT. This encodes CASSSTPAGNTEAFF.